This T cell receptor beta chain was recorded in a study of PD-1 blockade in classical Hodgkin lymphoma. General study findings and limits: CD4+ TCR diversity, unlike CD8+, climbed significantly by C4D1. The origin of the repertoire differences remains undefined, with disease activity or prior therapy as possible causes.

The table came from immunoSEQ multiplex PCR; TCRdb's copy has only in-frame clones and leaves some out. The sample yields under 130,000 clones, about nine tenths seen once. The CDR3 is 14 residues long. Germline lookup yields CDR1 SSHAT and CDR2 FNYEAQ (reference sequence). Noted time point: cycle 4 day 1 (C4D1), after more than five weeks of nivolumab. Autologous stem cell transplantation was followed by relapse in every patient, and brentuximab vedotin exposure varied. This clone was observed a single time. Its matching antigen is unknown. The source of this sequence is a human donor with classical Hodgkin lymphoma. The sequencing here drew on peripheral blood mononuclear cells (PBMCs), taken before the fourth cycle of nivolumab. V and J are TRBV7-7 and TRBJ1-1; 7 positions agree with TRBD1. CDR3 amino acids: CARSNDRVGVEAFF. The CDR3 DNA follows: TGTGCTAGATCGAACGACAGGGTTGGAGTTGAAGCTTTCTTT. Together with reference TRBV7-7 and TRBJ1-1, the CDR3 gives the full variable domain: GAGVSQSPRYKVTKRGQDVTLRCDPISSHATLYWYQQALGQGPEFLTYFNYEAQPDKSGLPSDRFSAERPEGSISTLTIQRTEQRDSAMYRCARSNDRVGVEAFFGQGTRLTVV.